This T cell receptor beta chain was obtained from a study of Graves' ophthalmopathy and Graves' hyperthyroidism. This clonotype appeared many times. V lost 6 bases, J lost 3 bases, and 4 bases stayed unmatched. The CDR3 totals 13 residues. Germline lookup yields CDR1 SNHLY and CDR2 FYNNEI. Diagnosis was based on clinical symptoms, serum thyroxine, TRAb, thyroid ultrasound and orbital computed tomography. RNA served as the template for amplifying TCR beta CDR3 regions. Scientists carried out first-round RT-PCR using HTBI primers and then a second-round multiplex PCR. TCRdb re-called the multiplex PCR reads with MiXCR, one entry per CDR3 protein. This table holds hundreds of thousands of distinct CDR3 sequences, just over 40% found once.

The J gene is TRBJ2-7, the V gene TRBV2; 8 bases align to TRBD2. Material: peripheral blood. The source is an adult man with Graves' ophthalmopathy. The CDR3 spells CASSPLAGYEQYF. CDR3 in DNA: TGTGCCAGCAGCCCTCTAGCGGGCTACGAGCAGTACTTC.